The 27 T cell receptor beta chains below were found in one sample sequenced in a study of siplizumab effects on memory and regulatory T cells. TCRdb's copy holds only in-frame clones and misses some; the assay was immunoSEQ multiplex PCR. The table shows about 100,000 clones, with roughly 93% occurring only once. Source material: non-Treg CD4+ T cells sorted from blood. Receptors were obtained from a human donor in good health.

DNA of the CDR3: TGTGCCAGCAGTTACCCTACAGGGGGCAGTGAAGCTTTCTTT. This codes for CASSYPTGGSEAFF. The V call is TRBV6-5, the J call TRBJ1-1; 9 positions agree with TRBD1. V was clipped by 2 bases and J by 7 bases; unmatched bases: 5. The germline V gene encodes CDR1 MNHEY and CDR2 SVGAGI. The CDR3 runs to 14 residues.

The gene calls are TRBV27 and TRBJ1-3, with D perhaps TRBD1 (6 bases). V gave up 9 bases and J gave up 4 bases, with 25 bases separating them. The CDR3 runs 17 residues. Germline V gene lookup returns CDR1 MNHEY and CDR2 SMNVEV (reference sequence). CDR3 amino acids: CARGHPSSAATGNTIYF. In DNA, the CDR3 is TGTGCCAGGGGACACCCTTCATCGGCGGCTACGGGAAACACCATATATTTT.

This rearrangement joins TRBV7-9 to TRBJ2-1; D possibly corresponds to TRBD1 (6 bases). The germline V and J ends were trimmed by 5 bases and 4 bases, with 12 bases remaining between them. CDR1 SEHNR and CDR2 FQNEAQ come from the germline V gene (reference sequence). The CDR3 has 14 amino acids. The CDR3 nucleotides are TGTGCCAGCAGCCCAAGGACAGCTTACAATGAGCAGTTCTTC. It is translated as CASSPRTAYNEQFF.

The rearrangement uses TRBV6-6 and TRBJ2-7, with 11 bases matching TRBD1. The trim removed 1 base at V and 5 bases at J, leaving 4 bases unmatched. Germline CDR1 MNHNY, CDR2 SVGAGI (reference sequence). There are 15 residues in the CDR3. The CDR3 nucleotides read TGTGCCAGCAGTTACTTAGGACAGGGGGCCAACGAGCAGTACTTC. It is translated as CASSYLGQGANEQYF.

V is TRBV19 and J is TRBJ1-5, with a tentative D call TRBD1 (6 bases). The V end lost 5 bases, the J end lost 6 bases, and 11 bases lay between the germline ends. This CDR3 spans 13 amino acids. Germline CDR1 and CDR2: LNHDA and SQIVND (reference sequence). CDR3 DNA sequence: TGTGCCAGTAGTCAGGGAGGGGGTCAGCCCCAGCATTTT. This gives the protein CASSQGGGQPQHF. Complete variable domain (other parts from reference TRBV19 and TRBJ1-5): DGGITQSPKYLFRKEGQNVTLSCEQNLNHDAMYWYRQDPGQGLRLIYYSQIVNDFQKGDIAEGYSVSREKKESFPLTVTSAQKNPTAFYLCASSQGGGQPQHFGDGTRLSIL.

V and J are TRBV6-5 and TRBJ1-2, with TRBD1 as a possible D gene (6 bases). Per germline, CDR1 MNHEY and CDR2 SVGAGI. V lost 5 bases, J lost 5 bases, and 18 bases lay in between. The CDR3 totals 15 residues. This chain's CDR3 is CASSLSPGGVYGYTF. The CDR3 bases are TGTGCCAGCAGTCTCTCCCCCGGGGGCGTATATGGCTACACCTTC.

V is TRBV19 and J is TRBJ2-1, with D perhaps matching TRBD1 (6 bases). Germline-derived CDR1 and CDR2 are LNHDA and SQIVND (reference sequence). Deletions cut 9 bases from V and 5 bases from J, with 17 bases between. The CDR3 contains 14 residues. The CDR3 coding sequence is TGTGCCAGCCGAACCCAGGACAGTAACAATGAGCAGTTCTTC. Its translation: CASRTQDSNNEQFF.

The chain is built from TRBV28 and TRBJ1-4; D call uncertain. The V and J ends lost 6 bases and 0 bases respectively, with 5 bases between them. The germline V gene has CDR1 MDHEN and CDR2 SYDVKM. This CDR3 contains 13 residues. For the CDR3, the DNA is TGTGCCAGCAGCCCGGCAACTAATGAAAAACTGTTTTTT. Translated, it gives CASSPATNEKLFF.

The V call is TRBV11-2, the J call TRBJ2-3, with D perhaps TRBD1 (5 bases). V was trimmed by 0 bases and J by 6 bases, leaving 10 bases between them. The CDR3 length is 14 residues. From germline, CDR1 is SGHAT and CDR2 FQNNGV. Written as DNA, the CDR3 is TGTGCCAGCAGCTTAGATCAGGGTATTGATACGCAGTATTTT. Protein: CASSLDQGIDTQYF.

The gene calls are TRBV9 and TRBJ2-3; TRBD1 aligns across 8 bases. J was trimmed by 4 bases and V by 3 bases; bases with no gene match: 4. CDR1 and CDR2 (germline): SGDLS, YYNGEE. This CDR3 comprises 14 residues. CDR3: CASSARTGPDTQYF. In nucleotides, the CDR3 is TGTGCCAGCAGCGCGCGGACAGGGCCAGATACGCAGTATTTT.

The chain couples TRBV4-2 to TRBJ2-1, with 7 bases aligning to TRBD1. The germline CDR1 and CDR2 sequences are LGHNA and YNFKEQ. Unmatched junction bases numbered 7, after V lost 3 bases and J lost 5 bases. This CDR3 contains 15 residues. CDR3 DNA sequence: TGTGCCAGCAGCCAGGATGGGACAGAAGACAATGAGCAGTTCTTC. Amino acids: CASSQDGTEDNEQFF.

This sequence joins TRBV6-1 and TRBJ2-7; the D gene is possibly TRBD1 (5 bases). Trimming stripped 7 bases from V and 1 base from J, with 14 bases between. Germline assignment: CDR1 MNHNS and CDR2 SASEGT. This CDR3 is built from 14 residues. The CDR3 reads CASTQGYSSYEQYF. The CDR3 DNA reads as TGTGCCAGCACCCAGGGATATTCATCCTACGAGCAGTACTTC.

The chain joins TRBV18 to TRBJ1-2; TRBD1 might be the D (6 bases). CDR3 length equals 15 residues. Trimming stripped 1 base from V and 5 bases from J, with 14 bases between. CDR1 and CDR2 (germline): KGHSH, LQKENI. The CDR3 DNA reads as TGTGCCAGCTCACCACAAACAGGGCCCCCTTATGGCTACACCTTC. Amino acids: CASSPQTGPPYGYTF.

This clone appeared a single time. CDR3 region: CASSFNRDSYEQYF. The CDR3 DNA follows: TGTGCCAGCAGTTTTAACAGGGATTCGTACGAGCAGTACTTC. The J gene is TRBJ2-7, the V gene TRBV6-6; D possibly corresponds to TRBD1 (6 bases). Between the trimmed V and J ends, which lost 4 bases and 4 bases, there was a span of 14 bases. Germline loops: CDR1 MNHNY, CDR2 SVGAGI (reference sequence). The CDR3 has 14 amino acids.

The chain combines TRBV5-5 with TRBJ2-3, with D perhaps assigned TRBD1 or TRBD2 (5 bases each). Germline V lookup: CDR1 SGHKS, CDR2 YYEKEE (reference sequence). V lost 4 bases and J lost 7, with 16 bases in between. CDR3 length: 14 amino acids. CDR3 protein: CASSGGGSTNTQYF. CDR3 sequence (DNA): TGTGCCAGCAGCGGGGGTGGGAGTACGAATACGCAGTATTTT. The full variable domain, rest sourced from reference TRBV5-5 and TRBJ2-3, is DAGVTQSPTHLIKTRGQQVTLRCSPISGHKSVSWYQQVLGQGPQFIFQYYEKEERGRGNFPDRFSARQFPNYSSELNVNALLLGDSALYLCASSGGGSTNTQYFGPGTRLTVL.

The chain uses TRBV19 and TRBJ1-1, with a weak D call TRBD1 (5 bases). V lost 2 bases and J 0 bases, leaving 10 bases between the germline ends. The CDR3 length is 15 residues. Looked up from germline, CDR1 is LNHDA and CDR2 is SQIVND (reference sequence). The CDR3 DNA reads TGTGCCAGTAGTATAAGTAAGGGGATGAACACTGAAGCTTTCTTT. Translation gives CASSISKGMNTEAFF.

V and J are TRBV14 and TRBJ2-5; D might be TRBD2 (6 bases). Germline loops: CDR1 SGHDN, CDR2 FVKESK. Trimming pared 3 bases from V and 5 bases from J, leaving 13 bases between. The CDR3 is made up of 14 amino acids. CDR3 region: CASSHLAREETQYF. As DNA, the CDR3 is TGTGCCAGCAGCCACCTGGCACGGGAGGAGACCCAGTACTTC. Full variable domain (outside the CDR3, taken from reference TRBV14 and TRBJ2-5): EAGVTQFPSHSVIEKGQTVTLRCDPISGHDNLYWYRRVMGKEIKFLLHFVKESKQDESGMPNNRFLAERTGGTYSTLKVQPAELEDSGVYFCASSHLAREETQYFGPGTRLLVL.

The count of this clone is one. This chain connects TRBV27 to TRBJ2-3; 8 bases map to TRBD2. The CDR3 has 17 amino acids. J gave up 10 bases and V 0 bases, and 15 bases lay outside the gene matches. From germline, CDR1 is MNHEY and CDR2 SMNVEV (reference sequence). The CDR3 DNA sequence: TGTGCCAGCAGTTTATCGCTTTTCGGGAGGGGTCGGATATCGCAGTATTTT. This encodes CASSLSLFGRGRISQYF.

The chain has TRBV18 and TRBJ2-3; 12 bases fit TRBD1. Germline V gene data show CDR1 as KGHSH and CDR2 as LQKENI. CDR3 length: 18 residues. With 3 bases clipped from V and 4 bases from J, the junction kept 11 bases outside the gene matches. CDR3 region: CASSPSLTGQGASDTQYF. In DNA, the CDR3 is TGTGCCAGCTCACCCTCCCTAACGGGACAGGGGGCGTCAGATACGCAGTATTTT.

The gene calls are TRBV5-4 and TRBJ2-6; 7 bases are shared with TRBD1. CDR1 is SGHNT and CDR2 is YYREEE in the germline V gene (reference sequence). The CDR3 consists of 16 residues. J lost 4 bases, V lost 2 bases, and 6 bases had no gene match. CDR3 in DNA: TGTGCCAGCAGCTTTGTGAGGGGGCTCGGGGCCAACGTCCTGACTTTC. This sequence encodes CASSFVRGLGANVLTF.

The chain has TRBV30 and TRBJ2-7, with D perhaps TRBD1 (5 bases). Germline lookup yields CDR1 GTSNPN and CDR2 SVGIG (reference sequence). This CDR3 is built from 13 residues. Trimming removed 4 bases from V and 3 bases from J, with 13 bases in between. In DNA, the CDR3 is TGTGCCTGGAATCTCGGACACCGCTACGAGCAGTACTTC. Residues: CAWNLGHRYEQYF.

The CDR3 reads CASSLVAGISSYEQYF. The CDR3 DNA is TGCGCCAGCAGCTTGGTCGCGGGGATAAGCTCCTACGAGCAGTACTTC. V gene TRBV5-1 combines with J gene TRBJ2-7; TRBD2 is a possible D gene (6 bases). The CDR3 totals 16 residues. In germline, CDR1 is SGHRS, CDR2 YFSETQ. V lost 0 bases and J lost 0, with 13 bases in between.

This chain connects TRBV7-9 to TRBJ2-7; perhaps TRBD1 as D (6 bases). This CDR3 spans 15 amino acids. Germline lookup yields CDR1 SEHNR and CDR2 FQNEAQ (reference sequence). V dropped 4 bases and J dropped 0 bases, with 13 bases sitting between them. The CDR3 nucleotides read TGTGCCAGCAGCTCCGACAGGAAGAGCTCCTACGAGCAGTACTTC. It yields the protein CASSSDRKSSYEQYF.

J is TRBJ1-5 and V is TRBV28; a possible D gene is TRBD1 (5 bases). The CDR3 totals 13 residues. Germline lookup yields CDR1 MDHEN and CDR2 SYDVKM. Between the trimmed V and J ends, which lost 6 bases and 6 bases, there was a span of 12 bases. The CDR3 protein is CASRPGGVQPQHF. Written as DNA, the CDR3 is TGTGCCAGCAGGCCCGGGGGTGTTCAGCCCCAGCATTTT.

The gene calls are TRBV19 and TRBJ2-5; TRBD1 matches at 8 bases. J was trimmed by 3 bases and V by 5 bases; bases with no gene match: 2. Germline loops: CDR1 LNHDA, CDR2 SQIVND (reference sequence). The CDR3 sequence is 13 residues long. The CDR3 is CASSSDREETQYF. CDR3 in DNA: TGTGCCAGTAGTTCGGACAGGGAAGAGACCCAGTACTTC.

The V and J genes are TRBV5-1 and TRBJ2-3, with 8 bases fitting TRBD1. CDR3 size: 15 residues. Germline V gene sequence: CDR1 SGHRS, CDR2 YFSETQ. The junction had 7 bases not matched to a gene; V was cut back by 1 base and J by 6 bases. Here the CDR3 DNA reads TGCGCCAGCAGCTTGAGGGGACAGGTAACGGATACGCAGTATTTT. It yields the protein CASSLRGQVTDTQYF.

The rearrangement joins TRBV7-2 to TRBJ2-7, with 11 bases aligning to TRBD2. Germline CDR1 is SGHTA and CDR2 is FQGNSA. There are 15 residues in the CDR3. Trimming at V came to 5 bases and at J to 2 bases, leaving 5 bases not matched to a gene. CDR3: CASSRLAGGPYEQYF. CDR3 coding DNA: TGTGCCAGCAGCCGATTAGCGGGAGGGCCCTACGAGCAGTACTTC.